A single sample gave rise to the 5 T cell receptor beta chains below, sequenced in a study of Tregs in tolerant kidney transplant recipients. Related graft donors supplied nonmyeloablative bone marrow transplants, and mixed chimerism was transient. Repertoires were generated with immunoSEQ multiplex PCR, while TCRdb's copy carries only in-frame clones and drops some. The sample lists about 52,000 clones, roughly nine tenths occurring once. The sample here was CD8+ T cells from blood (PBMCs), taken 24 months after the transplant. All receptors derive from a human patient who received a combined kidney and bone marrow transplant. The graft donor may have contributed some T cells.

The V and J genes are TRBV5-1 and TRBJ2-5; 11 bases line up with TRBD2. Germline loops: CDR1 SGHRS, CDR2 YFSETQ. This CDR3 comprises 16 residues. V lost 7 bases, J lost 5 bases, and 13 bases stayed unmatched. The CDR3 DNA sequence: TGCGCCAGCGCCCGGAGGGCTAGCGGGGGGCTTGAGACCCAGTACTTC. As protein: CASARRASGGLETQYF.

The CDR3 region has the DNA TGTGCCAGCAGCTTAACGAGGGCGCGGGGGCGTTTGGATGAGCAGTTCTTC. Amino acids: CASSLTRARGRLDEQFF. This sequence joins TRBV7-3 and TRBJ2-1, with a tentative D call TRBD2 (7 bases). Germline V lookup: CDR1 SGHTA, CDR2 FQGTGA. Trimming pared 0 bases from V and 8 bases from J, leaving 20 bases between. There are 17 residues in the CDR3.

This clone appeared once. This chain uses TRBV6-1 with TRBJ2-5; D is unclear. The J call could be wrong; TRBJ2-7 is a better fit for the DNA end. Germline-derived CDR1 and CDR2 are MNHNS and SASEGT. This CDR3 region has 12 residues. The CDR3 DNA reads as TGTGCCAGCAGTGAAATCCCCTACGAGCAGTACTTC. It specifies CASSEIPYEQYF.

V usage is TRBV7-9 and J usage is TRBJ2-3, with TRBD1 identical over 8 bases. Trimming took 5 bases from V and 2 from J; bases not matched to a gene: 6. Germline V gives CDR1 SEHNR, CDR2 FQNEAQ (reference sequence). CDR3 length: 15 residues. CDR3 sequence reads: CASSLRDRPTDTQYF. CDR3 nucleotides: TGTGCCAGCAGCCTCCGGGACAGGCCCACAGATACGCAGTATTTT.

V gene TRBV23-1 combines with J gene TRBJ2-5; 10 bases agree with TRBD1. TRBV23-1 qualifies as an ORF whose function is uncertain. The CDR3 sequence is 17 residues long. V dropped 6 bases and J dropped 0; count of bases not matched to a gene: 10. The chain's CDR3 is CASSLDRGSHHQETQYF. For the CDR3, the DNA is TGCGCCAGCAGCCTGGACAGGGGGAGCCACCACCAAGAGACCCAGTACTTC.